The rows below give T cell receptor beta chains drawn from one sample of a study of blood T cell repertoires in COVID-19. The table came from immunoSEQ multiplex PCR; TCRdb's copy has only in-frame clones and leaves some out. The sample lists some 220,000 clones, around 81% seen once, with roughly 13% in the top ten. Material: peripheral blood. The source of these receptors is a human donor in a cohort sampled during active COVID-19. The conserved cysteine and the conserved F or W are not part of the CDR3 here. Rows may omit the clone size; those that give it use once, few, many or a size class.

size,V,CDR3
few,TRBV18,ASSPPEFSSYEKLF
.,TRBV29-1,SVETGEKLF
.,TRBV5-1,ASSWTSGWETQY
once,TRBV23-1,ASSQSEVRGPYNEQF
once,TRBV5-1,ASSLAVVSDTQY
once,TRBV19,ASSIDHGGVRHRAQPQH
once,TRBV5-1,ASSQARGLPKRDGYT
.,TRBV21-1,ASSKPGPSGVVPPRGTDTQY
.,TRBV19,ASSLLAGGTDTQY
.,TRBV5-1,ASSRMGGLTNYGYT
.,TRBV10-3,AISNQGKYT
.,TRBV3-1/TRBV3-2,ASSQGTGALNTEAF
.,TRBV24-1,ATSDLFDSTDTQY
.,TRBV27,ASSFRGGYREQY
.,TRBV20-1,SAFQQGEEF
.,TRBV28,ASKEGGNTIY
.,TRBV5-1,ASSLGTHGTDTQY
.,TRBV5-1,ASRPVVTDTQY
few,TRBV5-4,ASSFSLAGANEQF
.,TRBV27,ASSLSAGRNTIY
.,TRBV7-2,ASSLGTGDRGNQPQH
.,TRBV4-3,ASSQEAGPSTDTQY